The T cell receptor beta chain under discussion was sequenced for a study of human T cells and chemical hapten exposure. The study's findings and limits: Counts of TCRs above 1 in 1000 frequency stayed unchanged with DPC sensitization. Donors were affected by alopecia, so their immune reaction might vary from that of healthy individuals.

Sample time point: pre-sensitization, week 0. Treatment here: therapeutic diphenylcyclopropenone sensitization with weekly scalp DPC. Using its own MiXCR run on the RACE reads, TCRdb lists one record per CDR3 protein. The repertoire holds a few hundred thousand distinct CDR3 sequences, with about 8.1% as singletons. As regards this clonotype: The antigen is undetermined.

Germline CDR1 and CDR2: MNHNY and SVGAGI (reference sequence). CDR3 size: 11 residues. Trimming removed 11 bases from V and 3 bases from J, with 8 bases in between. Sequencing was performed on whole blood, taken in connection with sensitization to the hapten diphenylcyclopropenone (DPC). The sequence came from a woman in her thirties or forties with alopecia areata. Some clones in this sample may be carry-over from other donors' samples. The chain recombines TRBV6-6 with TRBJ2-1; D is unclear. CDR3 in amino acids: CAVAGYNEQFF. Written as DNA, the CDR3 is TGTGCCGTCGCCGGCTACAATGAGCAGTTCTTC.